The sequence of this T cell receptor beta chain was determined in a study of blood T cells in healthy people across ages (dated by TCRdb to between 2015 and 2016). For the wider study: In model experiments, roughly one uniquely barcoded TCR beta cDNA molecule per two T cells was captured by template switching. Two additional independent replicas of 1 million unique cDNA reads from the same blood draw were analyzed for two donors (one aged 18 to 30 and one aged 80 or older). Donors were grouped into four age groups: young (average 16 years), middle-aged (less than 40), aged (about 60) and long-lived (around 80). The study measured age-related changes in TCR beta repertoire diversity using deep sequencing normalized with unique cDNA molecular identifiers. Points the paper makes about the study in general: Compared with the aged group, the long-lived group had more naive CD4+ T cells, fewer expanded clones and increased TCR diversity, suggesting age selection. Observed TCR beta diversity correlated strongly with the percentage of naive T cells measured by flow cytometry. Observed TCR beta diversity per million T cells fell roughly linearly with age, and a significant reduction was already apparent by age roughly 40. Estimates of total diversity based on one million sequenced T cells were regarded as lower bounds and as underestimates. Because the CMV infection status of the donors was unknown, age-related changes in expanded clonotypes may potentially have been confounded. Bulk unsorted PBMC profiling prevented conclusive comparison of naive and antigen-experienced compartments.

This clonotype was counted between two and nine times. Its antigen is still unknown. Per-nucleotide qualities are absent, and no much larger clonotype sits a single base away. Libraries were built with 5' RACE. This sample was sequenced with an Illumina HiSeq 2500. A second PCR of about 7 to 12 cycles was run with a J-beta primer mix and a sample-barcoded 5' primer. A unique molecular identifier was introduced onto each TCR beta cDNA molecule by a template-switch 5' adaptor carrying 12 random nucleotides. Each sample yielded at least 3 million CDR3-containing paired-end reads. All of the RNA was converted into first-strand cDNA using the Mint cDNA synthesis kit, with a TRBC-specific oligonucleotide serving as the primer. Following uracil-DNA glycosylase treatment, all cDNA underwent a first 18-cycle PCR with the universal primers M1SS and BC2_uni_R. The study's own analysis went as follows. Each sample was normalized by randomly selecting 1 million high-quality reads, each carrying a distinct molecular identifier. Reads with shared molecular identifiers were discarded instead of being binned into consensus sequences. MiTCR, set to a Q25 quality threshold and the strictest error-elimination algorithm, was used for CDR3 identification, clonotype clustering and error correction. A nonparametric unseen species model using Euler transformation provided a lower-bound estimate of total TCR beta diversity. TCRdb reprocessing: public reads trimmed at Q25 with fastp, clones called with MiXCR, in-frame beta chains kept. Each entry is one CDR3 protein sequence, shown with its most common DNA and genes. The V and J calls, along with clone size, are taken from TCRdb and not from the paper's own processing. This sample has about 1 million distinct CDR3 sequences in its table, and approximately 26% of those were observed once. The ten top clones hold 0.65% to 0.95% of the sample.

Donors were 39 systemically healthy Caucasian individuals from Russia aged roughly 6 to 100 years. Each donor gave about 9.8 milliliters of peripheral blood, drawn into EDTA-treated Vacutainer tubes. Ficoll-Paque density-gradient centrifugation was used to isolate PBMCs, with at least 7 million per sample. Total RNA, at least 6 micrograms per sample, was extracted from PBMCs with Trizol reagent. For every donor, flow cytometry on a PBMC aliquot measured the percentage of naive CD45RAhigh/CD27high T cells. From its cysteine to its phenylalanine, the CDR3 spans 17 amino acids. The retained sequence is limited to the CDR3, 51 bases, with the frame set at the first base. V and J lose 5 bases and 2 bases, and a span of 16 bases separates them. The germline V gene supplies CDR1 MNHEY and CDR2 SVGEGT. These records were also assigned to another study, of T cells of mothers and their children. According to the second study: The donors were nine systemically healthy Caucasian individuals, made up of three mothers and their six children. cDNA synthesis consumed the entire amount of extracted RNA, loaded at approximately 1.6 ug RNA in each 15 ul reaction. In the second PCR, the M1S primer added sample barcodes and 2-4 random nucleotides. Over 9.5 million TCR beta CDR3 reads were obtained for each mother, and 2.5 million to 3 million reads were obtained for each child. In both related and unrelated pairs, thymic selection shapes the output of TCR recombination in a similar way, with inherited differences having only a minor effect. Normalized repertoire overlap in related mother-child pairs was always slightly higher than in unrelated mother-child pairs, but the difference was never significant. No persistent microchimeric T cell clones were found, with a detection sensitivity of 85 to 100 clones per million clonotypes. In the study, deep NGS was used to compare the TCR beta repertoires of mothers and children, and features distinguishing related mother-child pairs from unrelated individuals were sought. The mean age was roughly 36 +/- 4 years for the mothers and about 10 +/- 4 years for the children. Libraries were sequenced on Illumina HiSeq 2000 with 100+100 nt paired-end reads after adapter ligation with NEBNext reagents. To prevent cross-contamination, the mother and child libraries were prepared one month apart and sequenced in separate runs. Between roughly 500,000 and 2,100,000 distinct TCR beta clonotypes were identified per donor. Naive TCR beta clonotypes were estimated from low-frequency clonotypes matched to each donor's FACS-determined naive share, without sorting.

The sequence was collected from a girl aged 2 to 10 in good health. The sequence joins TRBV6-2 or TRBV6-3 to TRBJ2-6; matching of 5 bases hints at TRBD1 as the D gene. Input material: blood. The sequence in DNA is TGTGCCAGCAGTAGGCTCAAACCAGGGACTGGGGCCAACGTCCTGACTTTC. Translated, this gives CASSRLKPGTGANVLTF.